This passage covers 16 T cell receptor beta chains from one sample sequenced in a study of shared clonotypes between healthy human individuals. Data came from immunoSEQ multiplex PCR; TCRdb stores just in-frame clones and leaves some out. The repertoire includes 2 million to 3 million clones, around nine tenths of them detected once, and around 0.14% sits in the top ten. Sequencing input: naive CD4+ T cells sorted from blood. Regarding subset: CD45RA+ positively selected. The receptors come from a man aged 18 to 30 in good health.

The chain joins TRBV5-1 to TRBJ2-7; D unclear. Looked up from germline, CDR1 is SGHRS and CDR2 is YFSETQ. Trimming took off 0 bases at V and 5 bases at J, with 12 bases between the two ends. The CDR3 loop spans 14 amino acids. CDR3 in DNA: TGCGCCAGCAGCTTGGAAGGGTCCGGCAACGAGCAGTACTTC. This translates into CASSLEGSGNEQYF.

This clone showed up just once. The rearrangement uses TRBV5-4 and TRBJ1-2; TRBD1 agrees at 9 bases. Germline assignment: CDR1 SGHNT and CDR2 YYREEE (reference sequence). The CDR3 is 18 residues long. The V gene end was trimmed by 0 bases and the J gene end by 1 base; junction bases not matched to a gene: 10. The CDR3 sequence is CASSLGFGQGIRNYGYTF. CDR3 bases: TGTGCCAGCAGCTTGGGATTCGGACAGGGGATCCGTAACTATGGCTACACCTTC.

V and J are TRBV19 and TRBJ1-4, with D possibly matching TRBD1 (6 bases). With 5 bases removed from V and 5 bases from J, the gap between germline ends came to 9 bases. Germline-derived CDR1 and CDR2 are LNHDA and SQIVND (reference sequence). The CDR3 has 13 residues. The CDR3 DNA is TGTGCCAGTAGTCCAGGACAGAATGAAAAACTGTTTTTT. It yields the protein CASSPGQNEKLFF.

The chain employs TRBV5-1 and TRBJ1-4, with 8 bases aligning to TRBD1. This CDR3 is 14 amino acids long. Germline V gene data show CDR1 as SGHRS and CDR2 as YFSETQ. After removal of 7 bases from V and 2 bases from J, the junction contained 4 bases not matched to a gene. The CDR3 sequence is CASGQGATNEKLFF. The CDR3 DNA reads as TGCGCCAGCGGCCAGGGGGCCACTAATGAAAAACTGTTTTTT.

J is TRBJ2-3 and V is TRBV19; TRBD2 agrees at 7 bases. J lost 6 bases, V lost 6 bases, and 9 bases had no gene match. Germline CDR1 and CDR2: LNHDA and SQIVND (reference sequence). The CDR3 consists of 14 residues. The CDR3 protein is CASRRRQGGDTQYF. The CDR3 DNA is TGTGCCAGTAGAAGAAGGCAGGGAGGGGATACGCAGTATTTT.

The chain is built from TRBV2 and TRBJ1-6, with no clear D. Germline assignment: CDR1 SNHLY and CDR2 FYNNEI. Trimming stripped 7 bases from V and 7 bases from J, with 11 bases between. This CDR3 has 13 residues. CDR3 DNA: TGTGCCAGCATTCCCAGTCTAAATTCACCCCTCCACTTT. Amino acids: CASIPSLNSPLHF. Looking up the rest from reference TRBV2 and TRBJ1-6 gives the full variable domain: EPEVTQTPSHQVTQMGQEVILRCVPISNHLYFYWYRQILGQKVEFLVSFYNNEISEKSEIFDDQFSVERPDGSNFTLKIRSTKLEDSAMYFCASIPSLNSPLHFGNGTRLTVT.

As regards this clone: Within the sample, other DNA sequences also encode this same CDR3. V and J are TRBV6-5 and TRBJ1-2; TRBD1 might be the D (5 bases). Trimming removed 3 bases at V and 2 bases at J, with 7 bases between. The germline CDR1 and CDR2 sequences are MNHEY and SVGAGI. The CDR3 is made up of 13 amino acids. The CDR3 region has the DNA TGTGCCAGCAGTTATGGGGGGAACTATGGCTACACCTTC. Translating gives CASSYGGNYGYTF.

The chain uses TRBV7-2 and TRBJ2-5; 11 nucleotides match TRBD2. CDR3 length: 16 amino acids. The germline V gene encodes CDR1 SGHTA and CDR2 FQGNSA. Trimming took 1 base from V and 5 from J; bases not matched to a gene: 6. The CDR3 DNA sequence: TGTGCCAGCAGCTTAGTTAGCGGGGGGGCCTCGGAGACCCAGTACTTC. Translated: CASSLVSGGASETQYF. Full variable domain (remainder filled in from reference TRBV7-2 and TRBJ2-5): GAGVSQSPSNKVTEKGKDVELRCDPISGHTALYWYRQSLGQGLEFLIYFQGNSAPDKSGLPSDRFSAERTGGSVSTLTIQRTQQEDSAVYLCASSLVSGGASETQYFGPGTRLLVL.

The count of this clone is one. The chain has TRBV30 and TRBJ1-6; tentative D call: TRBD1 (5 bases). Germline assignment: CDR1 GTSNPN and CDR2 SVGIG (reference sequence). V shed 3 bases and J shed 13 bases, with 19 bases lying between them. The CDR3 covers 14 residues. DNA for the CDR3: TGTGCCTGGAGCCCCGGGACCGCACGGGTGCCCCTCCACTTT. Its protein product is CAWSPGTARVPLHF.

Concerning this clone itself: Other DNA sequences from this sample encode an identical CDR3 as well. The V call is TRBV7-9, the J call TRBJ2-7; D is ambiguous. Germline V lookup: CDR1 SEHNR, CDR2 FQNEAQ (reference sequence). Trimming pared 0 bases from V and 3 bases from J, leaving 6 bases between. The CDR3 is 13 residues long. DNA of the CDR3: TGTGCCAGCAGCTTAGCGGGTGGCTACGAGCAGTACTTC. This translates into CASSLAGGYEQYF.

The chain recombines TRBV6-4 with TRBJ1-2; D is undetermined. CDR3 length equals 14 residues. The V end was cut by 0 bases, the J end by 0 bases, with 5 bases between. In germline, CDR1 is MRHNA, CDR2 SNTAGT. Here the CDR3 DNA reads TGTGCCAGCAGTGACTCTGGACCTAACTATGGCTACACCTTC. This translates into CASSDSGPNYGYTF.

The chain has TRBV19 and TRBJ2-1; TRBD2 agrees at 9 bases. The CDR3 spans 15 residues. V lost 2 bases, J lost 5 bases, and 4 bases stayed unmatched. CDR1 LNHDA and CDR2 SQIVND come from the germline V gene (reference sequence). The CDR3 here is CASSILASGNNEQFF. The CDR3 nucleotides are TGTGCCAGTAGTATATTGGCTAGCGGGAACAATGAGCAGTTCTTC.

The chain couples TRBV6-6 to TRBJ2-7; 7 positions match TRBD1. CDR1 MNHNY and CDR2 SVGAGI come from the germline V gene (reference sequence). CDR3 length: 15 amino acids. V was clipped by 2 bases and J by 6 bases; unmatched bases: 10. CDR3 protein: CASSYTPDRVSEQYF. For the CDR3, the DNA is TGTGCCAGCAGTTACACCCCCGACAGGGTAAGCGAGCAGTACTTC.

The rearrangement links TRBV21-1 to TRBJ1-5. TRBV21-1 represents a pseudogene. CDR3 length equals 18 residues. The CDR3 sequence is CASSKEVGAGPGNQPQHF. The CDR3 nucleotides read TGTGCCAGCAGCAAAGAAGTCGGTGCGGGTCCAGGGAATCAGCCCCAGCATTTT.

The chain employs TRBV28 and TRBJ1-4; D may be TRBD1 (5 bases). V was trimmed by 5 bases and J by 3 bases, leaving 10 bases between them. The length of the CDR3 is 14 residues. Germline values: CDR1 MDHEN, CDR2 SYDVKM. CDR3 region: CASSPQGPNEKLFF. The CDR3 nucleotides read TGTGCCAGCAGTCCCCAGGGACCTAATGAAAAACTGTTTTTT.

The chain combines TRBV7-8 with TRBJ1-6; possibly TRBD1 for D (6 bases). V dropped 0 bases and J dropped 8 bases, with 8 bases sitting between them. Germline CDR1 is SGHVS and CDR2 is FQNEAQ. This CDR3 is 14 amino acids long. CDR3 region: CASSLAGAHSPLHF. The CDR3 nucleotides are TGTGCCAGCAGCTTAGCGGGGGCCCATTCACCCCTCCACTTT.